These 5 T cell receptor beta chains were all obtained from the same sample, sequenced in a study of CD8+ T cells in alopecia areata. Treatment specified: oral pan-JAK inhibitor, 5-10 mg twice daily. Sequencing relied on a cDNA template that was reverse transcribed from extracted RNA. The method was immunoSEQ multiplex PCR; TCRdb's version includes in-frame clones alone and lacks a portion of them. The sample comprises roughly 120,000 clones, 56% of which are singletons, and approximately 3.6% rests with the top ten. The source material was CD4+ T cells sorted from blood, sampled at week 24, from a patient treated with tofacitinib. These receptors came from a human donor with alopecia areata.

CDR3 sequence: CASSVANGATYEQYF. The DNA of the CDR3 is TGTGCCAGCAGCGTAGCTAACGGGGCCACCTACGAGCAGTACTTC. This sequence joins TRBV9 and TRBJ2-7, with D perhaps given as TRBD1 or TRBD2 (5 bases each). Trimming removed 0 bases at V and 2 bases at J, with 12 bases between. Germline CDR1 and CDR2: SGDLS and YYNGEE. The CDR3 contains 15 residues.

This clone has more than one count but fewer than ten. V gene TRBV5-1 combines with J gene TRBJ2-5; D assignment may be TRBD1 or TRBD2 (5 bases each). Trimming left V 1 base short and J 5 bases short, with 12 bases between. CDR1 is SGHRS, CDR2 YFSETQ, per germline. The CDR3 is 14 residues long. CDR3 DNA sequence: TGCGCCAGCAGCTTGCGGCCCGAGGGGGAGACCCAGTACTTC. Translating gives CASSLRPEGETQYF. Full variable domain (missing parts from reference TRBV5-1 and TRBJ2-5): KAGVTQTPRYLIKTRGQQVTLSCSPISGHRSVSWYQQTPGQGLQFLFEYFSETQRNKGNFPGRFSGRQFSNSRSEMNVSTLELGDSALYLCASSLRPEGETQYFGPGTRLLVL.

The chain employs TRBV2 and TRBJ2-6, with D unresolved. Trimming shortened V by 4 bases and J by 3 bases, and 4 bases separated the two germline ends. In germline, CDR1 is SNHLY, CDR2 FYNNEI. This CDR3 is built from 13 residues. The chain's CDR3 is CASSAYGANVLTF. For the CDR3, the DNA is TGTGCCAGCAGTGCATATGGGGCCAACGTCCTGACTTTC.

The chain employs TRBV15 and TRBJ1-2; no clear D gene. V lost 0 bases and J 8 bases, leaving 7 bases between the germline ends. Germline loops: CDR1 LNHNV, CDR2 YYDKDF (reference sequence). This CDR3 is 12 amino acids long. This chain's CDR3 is CATSRDFGGYTF. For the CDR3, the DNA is TGTGCCACCAGCAGAGATTTCGGGGGCTACACCTTC.

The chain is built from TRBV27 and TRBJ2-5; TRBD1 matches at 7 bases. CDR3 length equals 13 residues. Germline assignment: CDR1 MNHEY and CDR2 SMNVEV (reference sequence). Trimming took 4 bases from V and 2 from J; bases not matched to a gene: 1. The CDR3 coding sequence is TGTGCCAGCAGTTGGACAGGACAAGAGACCCAGTACTTC. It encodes CASSWTGQETQYF.